This TCR delta chain was captured by sequencing in a study of gamma-delta chains in newborns, infants, children. Study-wide context: Microbial exposure reportedly drives polyclonal innate γδ T cell expansion after birth.

TCRdb redid clone calling on the reads using CATT. The table shows a few thousand delta-chain clones, with around 9.3% occurring only once. The count of this clone is one. The CDR3 spans 19 residues. This receptor was taken from a child who was a newborn, infant or young child, either healthy, febrile or measles-vaccinated (not recorded which). No V gene call was produced; the J gene was TRDJ3; the tabulated D call, TRDD3, remains unverified against the DNA. Source material: blood. The CDR3 is CACATVLGDISWATRQMFF. The CDR3 region has the DNA TGTGCCTGTGCCACAGTACTGGGGGATATCTCCTGGGCCACCCGACAGATGTTTTTC.